Included here is one T cell receptor (beta chain) sequence, with context. Its antigen is unidentified. This record belongs to a study of T cell responses to AZD1222 COVID-19 vaccine. Study-level information: Some second doses came at about 4 weeks and others at about 12 weeks; these were pooled.

Assay used: immunoSEQ multiplex PCR; TCRdb lists only in-frame clones, some missing. The sample lists roughly 100,000 clones; approximately 86% were seen once. Study-wide findings and caveats: Seropositive AZD1222 recipients at baseline numbered only five or six. Most donors were white British and more were female, and clonal diversity was possibly underestimated. Sampling captured repertoires only after the peak T cell response.

The germline CDR1 and CDR2 sequences are MNHEY and SVGEGT. Losses at the gene ends were 5 bases for V and 0 bases for J; bases not matched to a gene: 3. The CDR3 sequence is 14 residues long. This TCR derives from an adult in good health. Sequences were derived from peripheral blood, sampled on day 0 of AZD1222 vaccination. The chain joins TRBV6-2 or TRBV6-3 to TRBJ2-5; 7 positions match TRBD1. In DNA, the CDR3 is TGTGCCAGCAGTCAGGGACAGCACCAAGAGACCCAGTACTTC. Its protein is CASSQGQHQETQYF.